The present T cell receptor (beta chain) was sequenced within a study of CD8 T cells in ankylosing spondylitis. Each CDR3 protein gets one entry after TCRdb re-called the 5' RACE reads with MiXCR. Here the sample spans approximately 220,000 distinct CDR3 sequences, roughly 26% being singletons. This clonotype turned up a few times. This CDR3 spans 14 amino acids. The V and J ends lost 4 bases and 1 base respectively, with 12 bases between them. From germline, CDR1 is SQVTM and CDR2 ANQGSEA. The TCR comes from a male donor with ankylosing spondylitis or in good health (not recorded which). Sequencing was performed on blood, either unsorted or a sorted T cell fraction (not recorded which). The J gene is TRBJ2-3, the V gene TRBV29-1; possibly TRBD2 for D (6 bases). The CDR3 region is CSVGNGGGTDTQYF. As DNA, the CDR3 is TGCAGCGTTGGTAATGGCGGGGGCACAGATACGCAGTATTTT.